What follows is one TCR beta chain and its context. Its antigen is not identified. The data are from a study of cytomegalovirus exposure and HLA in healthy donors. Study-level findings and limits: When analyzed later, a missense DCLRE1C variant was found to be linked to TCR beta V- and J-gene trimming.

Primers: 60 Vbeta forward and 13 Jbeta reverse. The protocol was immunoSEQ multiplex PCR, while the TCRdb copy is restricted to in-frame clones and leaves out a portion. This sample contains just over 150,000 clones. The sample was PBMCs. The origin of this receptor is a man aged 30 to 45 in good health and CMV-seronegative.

CDR3 residues: CASSLTGLAGAWEQYF. The CDR3 DNA reads TGTGCCAGCAGTTTGACAGGACTAGCGGGAGCTTGGGAGCAGTACTTC. The chain joins TRBV28 to TRBJ2-7, with TRBD2 matching over 13 bases. The V gene end was trimmed by 3 bases and the J gene end by 7 bases; junction bases not matched to a gene: 9. Germline loops: CDR1 MDHEN, CDR2 SYDVKM. CDR3 length equals 16 residues.